The text below deals with one T cell receptor (beta chain). What it recognizes is unknown. The record originates from a study of T-cell reconstitution after alpha-beta-depleted transplantation in children. Researchers prepared the TCRbeta library using unique molecular identifiers, the study reports. TCRdb re-called the PCR reads through MiXCR, storing one row per CDR3 protein. In the table there are around 670,000 distinct CDR3 sequences, 10% to 15% of which are singletons. The study, taken as a whole, reports: Recipient T cells and thymic progenitors that survived gave rise to the high TCRbeta diversity observed at day 60 in some patients. Where alpha-beta T cells came from about two months after transplant was reportedly several hundred expanded graft clones.

CDR3 length equals 13 residues. V lost 2 bases to trimming and J lost 9 bases; unmatched junction nucleotides: 7. Per germline, CDR1 GTSNPN and CDR2 SVGIG (reference sequence). This clonotype was sampled from a girl under 10 years old with congenital amegakaryocytic thrombocytopenia, due to receive a stem cell transplant. V gene TRBV30 combines with J gene TRBJ2-1; 7 bases fit TRBD2. The sequencing here drew on PBMCs, taken before TCRalphabeta/CD19-depleted stem cell transplant. CDR3 nucleotide sequence: TGTGCCTGGAGTTGGGGGGGAGTCGCTGAGCAGTTCTTC. Its translation: CAWSWGGVAEQFF.